Listed below are T cell receptor beta chains from one sample, sequenced in a study of cytomegalovirus exposure and HLA in healthy donors. Repertoires were generated with immunoSEQ multiplex PCR, while TCRdb's copy carries only in-frame clones and drops some. The repertoire includes about 170,000 clones, 80% of them detected once, and 1% sits in the top ten. Sequencing was carried out using PBMCs. The source of these receptors is a woman aged 50 to 60 in good health and CMV-seropositive. CDR3s include the opening cysteine and the closing phenylalanine or tryptophan. The order of the fields is V gene, D gene, J gene, clone size, CDR3 DNA, CDR3 protein. The D gene is left open where the match is weak. Expanded clones get a size class; other rows say once, few or many, or leave the size out.

v_gene: TRBV21-1; d_gene: .; j_gene: TRBJ2-4; abundance: .; CDR3nt: TGTGCCAGCAGCAAGGGGGAGCGGGAGGGCCTAGGCAAAAACATTCAGTACTTC; CDR3aa: CASSKGEREGLGKNIQYF
v_gene: TRBV15; d_gene: .; j_gene: TRBJ1-2; abundance: .; CDR3nt: TGTGCCACCAGCAGAGTACGGCAGGGGAACTATGGCTACACCTTC; CDR3aa: CATSRVRQGNYGYTF
v_gene: TRBV5-1; d_gene: .; j_gene: TRBJ1-2; abundance: .; CDR3nt: TGCGCCAGCAGTCGCGACAGCTATAACTATGGCTACACCTTC; CDR3aa: CASSRDSYNYGYTF
v_gene: TRBV28; d_gene: TRBD1; j_gene: TRBJ1-6; abundance: .; CDR3nt: TGTGCCACAGACAGGGGCCTCAATTCACCCCTCCACTTT; CDR3aa: CATDRGLNSPLHF
v_gene: TRBV25-1; d_gene: .; j_gene: TRBJ2-3; abundance: .; CDR3nt: TGTGCCAGCAGTGATCACGGGTACCTTGGGGATACGCAGTATTTT; CDR3aa: CASSDHGYLGDTQYF
v_gene: TRBV7-8; d_gene: .; j_gene: TRBJ2-1; abundance: .; CDR3nt: TGTGCCAGCAGCTTAGGAGGTGGGGGGAAATATGAGCAGTTCTTC; CDR3aa: CASSLGGGGKYEQFF
v_gene: TRBV11-2; d_gene: TRBD2; j_gene: TRBJ2-3; abundance: .; CDR3nt: TGTGCCAGCAGCCTATATACTAGCGGGAGCCCAGATACGCAGTATTTT; CDR3aa: CASSLYTSGSPDTQYF
v_gene: TRBV15; d_gene: .; j_gene: TRBJ1-2; abundance: .; CDR3nt: TGTGCCACCAGCAGAGAGGAGGGAGATGGCTACACCTTC; CDR3aa: CATSREEGDGYTF
v_gene: TRBV20-1; d_gene: .; j_gene: TRBJ2-3; abundance: .; CDR3nt: TGCAGTGCTAGACTAGCGAATACGCAGTATTTT; CDR3aa: CSARLANTQYF
v_gene: TRBV27; d_gene: TRBD2; j_gene: TRBJ2-7; abundance: .; CDR3nt: TGTGCCAGCAGTCTCACATTGGGGGGGGAGCAGTACTTC; CDR3aa: CASSLTLGGEQYF
v_gene: TRBV18; d_gene: .; j_gene: TRBJ2-5; abundance: .; CDR3nt: TGTGCCAGCTCCCCCAACCAAGAGACCCAGTACTTC; CDR3aa: CASSPNQETQYF
v_gene: TRBV4-2; d_gene: .; j_gene: TRBJ1-2; abundance: .; CDR3nt: TGTGCCAGCAGCCCGACAGGACAGTTACTCTATGGCTACACCTTC; CDR3aa: CASSPTGQLLYGYTF
v_gene: TRBV7-7; d_gene: TRBD1; j_gene: TRBJ2-1; abundance: .; CDR3nt: TGTGCTAGCAGCTCCAGGACAGGGAAAACCGGATCCTACAATGAGCAGTTCTTC; CDR3aa: CASSSRTGKTGSYNEQFF
v_gene: TRBV2; d_gene: .; j_gene: TRBJ2-5; abundance: .; CDR3nt: TGTGCCAGCAACACAGGGGGAGGGGGAGAGACCCAGTACTTC; CDR3aa: CASNTGGGGETQYF
v_gene: TRBV7-8; d_gene: TRBD2; j_gene: TRBJ2-1; abundance: .; CDR3nt: TGTGCCAGCAGCTTAGGTGGCGGGAGAGTCGATGAGCAGTTCTTC; CDR3aa: CASSLGGGRVDEQFF
v_gene: TRBV7-9; d_gene: TRBD2; j_gene: TRBJ2-3; abundance: .; CDR3nt: TGTTCCAGCAGCTCGACATCTAGCGGGTGGAGCACAGATACGCAGTATTTT; CDR3aa: CSSSSTSSGWSTDTQYF
v_gene: TRBV19; d_gene: TRBD1; j_gene: TRBJ2-2; abundance: .; CDR3nt: TGTGCCAGTAGTCCAAAACTCCGGGACAGGTTTACCGGGGAGCTGTTTTTT; CDR3aa: CASSPKLRDRFTGELFF
v_gene: TRBV7-2; d_gene: TRBD1; j_gene: TRBJ2-2; abundance: once; CDR3nt: TGTGCCAGCACAACCTTCCAGGGGGTGACCGGGGAGCTGTTTTTT; CDR3aa: CASTTFQGVTGELFF
v_gene: TRBV19; d_gene: TRBD1; j_gene: TRBJ1-5; abundance: .; CDR3nt: TGTGCCAGTAGTGCGGGACAGGGGAGGAGCAATCAGCCCCAGCATTTT; CDR3aa: CASSAGQGRSNQPQHF
v_gene: TRBV29-1; d_gene: .; j_gene: TRBJ2-7; abundance: .; CDR3nt: TGCAGCGTTGAAGACTACGGGGGAATAGGAGAGCAGTACTTC; CDR3aa: CSVEDYGGIGEQYF
v_gene: TRBV2; d_gene: .; j_gene: TRBJ1-5; abundance: .; CDR3nt: TGTGCCACCCGAAGTTGGGATATTGGGACATCGCCCCAGCATTTT; CDR3aa: CATRSWDIGTSPQHF
v_gene: TRBV7-9; d_gene: .; j_gene: TRBJ1-1; abundance: .; CDR3nt: TGTTCCAGCAGCTTTGACTGGAACACTGAAGCTTTCTTT; CDR3aa: CSSSFDWNTEAFF
v_gene: TRBV18; d_gene: TRBD1; j_gene: TRBJ1-2; abundance: few; CDR3nt: TGTGCCAGCTCTTACCAGGGGGCCGACTATGGCTACACCTTC; CDR3aa: CASSYQGADYGYTF
v_gene: TRBV9; d_gene: .; j_gene: TRBJ2-3; abundance: once; CDR3nt: TGTGCCAGCAGCCTCTGGGAGGATACGCAGTATTTT; CDR3aa: CASSLWEDTQYF
v_gene: TRBV28; d_gene: .; j_gene: TRBJ1-5; abundance: few; CDR3nt: TGTGCCAGCAAGAGGGGACTTAATCAGCCCCAGCATTTT; CDR3aa: CASKRGLNQPQHF
v_gene: TRBV14; d_gene: TRBD1; j_gene: TRBJ1-2; abundance: .; CDR3nt: TGTGCCAGCAGCCAATACTGGACAGGGGCGAACTATGGCTACACCTTC; CDR3aa: CASSQYWTGANYGYTF
v_gene: TRBV18; d_gene: .; j_gene: TRBJ2-1; abundance: once; CDR3nt: TGTGCCAGCTCACGCGACAGGTCCCATGAGCAGTTCTTC; CDR3aa: CASSRDRSHEQFF
v_gene: TRBV28; d_gene: .; j_gene: TRBJ2-7; abundance: .; CDR3nt: TGTGCCAGCGGCTGGGGGGGCAGTTACGAGCAGTACTTC; CDR3aa: CASGWGGSYEQYF
v_gene: TRBV7-9; d_gene: .; j_gene: TRBJ1-4; abundance: .; CDR3nt: TGTTCCAGCAGGCCCCCGGGACATCGTGGAGAAAAACTGTTTTTT; CDR3aa: CSSRPPGHRGEKLFF
v_gene: TRBV19; d_gene: TRBD2; j_gene: TRBJ2-3; abundance: .; CDR3nt: TGTGCCAGTTCGTTGTTAGCGGGAGTTTCTTATAGCACAGATACGCAGTATTTT; CDR3aa: CASSLLAGVSYSTDTQYF
v_gene: TRBV28; d_gene: .; j_gene: TRBJ2-1; abundance: .; CDR3nt: TGTGCCAGCAGGCTGGACAGCTTCAATGAGCAGTTCTTC; CDR3aa: CASRLDSFNEQFF
v_gene: TRBV2; d_gene: TRBD1; j_gene: TRBJ1-4; abundance: .; CDR3nt: TGTGCCAGCAACAGGGGTCGAACTAATGAAAAACTGTTTTTT; CDR3aa: CASNRGRTNEKLFF
v_gene: TRBV20-1; d_gene: .; j_gene: TRBJ2-1; abundance: once; CDR3nt: TGCAGTCTGGCTGAGCAGTTCTTC; CDR3aa: CSLAEQFF
v_gene: TRBV18; d_gene: .; j_gene: TRBJ2-7; abundance: .; CDR3nt: TGTGCCAGCCCACCTAATCTGGACAGCTACGAGCAGTACTTC; CDR3aa: CASPPNLDSYEQYF
v_gene: TRBV7-9; d_gene: TRBD2; j_gene: TRBJ2-3; abundance: .; CDR3nt: TGTGCCAGCACCCCCTCGGGGCGGGGGGACGCAGATACGCAGTATTTT; CDR3aa: CASTPSGRGDADTQYF
v_gene: TRBV7-2; d_gene: TRBD2; j_gene: TRBJ2-1; abundance: .; CDR3nt: TGTGCCAGCAGCTCACTAGCGGGTGAGCAGTTCTTC; CDR3aa: CASSSLAGEQFF
v_gene: TRBV7-2; d_gene: TRBD1; j_gene: TRBJ1-2; abundance: .; CDR3nt: TGTGCCAGCAGCCCGGACAGGGCAGGAGGTGGCTACACCTTC; CDR3aa: CASSPDRAGGGYTF
v_gene: TRBV2; d_gene: .; j_gene: TRBJ2-7; abundance: .; CDR3nt: TGTGCCAGCAGTCAACGCGGGAGGGGGACCGGGACAGGCTTACAGTACTTC; CDR3aa: CASSQRGRGTGTGLQYF
v_gene: TRBV5-4; d_gene: TRBD2; j_gene: TRBJ2-3; abundance: .; CDR3nt: TGTGCCAGCAGCTTGGTCGGACTAGCGGGAACAGATACGCAGTATTTT; CDR3aa: CASSLVGLAGTDTQYF
v_gene: TRBV7-6; d_gene: .; j_gene: TRBJ2-3; abundance: .; CDR3nt: TGTGCCAGCAGCTTAGCCTCTAGCACAGATACGCAGTATTTT; CDR3aa: CASSLASSTDTQYF
v_gene: TRBV20-1; d_gene: .; j_gene: TRBJ2-7; abundance: .; CDR3nt: TGCAGTGCTAGCCAGGGCTACGAGCAGTACTTC; CDR3aa: CSASQGYEQYF
v_gene: TRBV14; d_gene: .; j_gene: TRBJ2-1; abundance: .; CDR3nt: TGTGCCAGCAGCCTCACTACCAGCTCCTACAATGAGCAGTTCTTC; CDR3aa: CASSLTTSSYNEQFF